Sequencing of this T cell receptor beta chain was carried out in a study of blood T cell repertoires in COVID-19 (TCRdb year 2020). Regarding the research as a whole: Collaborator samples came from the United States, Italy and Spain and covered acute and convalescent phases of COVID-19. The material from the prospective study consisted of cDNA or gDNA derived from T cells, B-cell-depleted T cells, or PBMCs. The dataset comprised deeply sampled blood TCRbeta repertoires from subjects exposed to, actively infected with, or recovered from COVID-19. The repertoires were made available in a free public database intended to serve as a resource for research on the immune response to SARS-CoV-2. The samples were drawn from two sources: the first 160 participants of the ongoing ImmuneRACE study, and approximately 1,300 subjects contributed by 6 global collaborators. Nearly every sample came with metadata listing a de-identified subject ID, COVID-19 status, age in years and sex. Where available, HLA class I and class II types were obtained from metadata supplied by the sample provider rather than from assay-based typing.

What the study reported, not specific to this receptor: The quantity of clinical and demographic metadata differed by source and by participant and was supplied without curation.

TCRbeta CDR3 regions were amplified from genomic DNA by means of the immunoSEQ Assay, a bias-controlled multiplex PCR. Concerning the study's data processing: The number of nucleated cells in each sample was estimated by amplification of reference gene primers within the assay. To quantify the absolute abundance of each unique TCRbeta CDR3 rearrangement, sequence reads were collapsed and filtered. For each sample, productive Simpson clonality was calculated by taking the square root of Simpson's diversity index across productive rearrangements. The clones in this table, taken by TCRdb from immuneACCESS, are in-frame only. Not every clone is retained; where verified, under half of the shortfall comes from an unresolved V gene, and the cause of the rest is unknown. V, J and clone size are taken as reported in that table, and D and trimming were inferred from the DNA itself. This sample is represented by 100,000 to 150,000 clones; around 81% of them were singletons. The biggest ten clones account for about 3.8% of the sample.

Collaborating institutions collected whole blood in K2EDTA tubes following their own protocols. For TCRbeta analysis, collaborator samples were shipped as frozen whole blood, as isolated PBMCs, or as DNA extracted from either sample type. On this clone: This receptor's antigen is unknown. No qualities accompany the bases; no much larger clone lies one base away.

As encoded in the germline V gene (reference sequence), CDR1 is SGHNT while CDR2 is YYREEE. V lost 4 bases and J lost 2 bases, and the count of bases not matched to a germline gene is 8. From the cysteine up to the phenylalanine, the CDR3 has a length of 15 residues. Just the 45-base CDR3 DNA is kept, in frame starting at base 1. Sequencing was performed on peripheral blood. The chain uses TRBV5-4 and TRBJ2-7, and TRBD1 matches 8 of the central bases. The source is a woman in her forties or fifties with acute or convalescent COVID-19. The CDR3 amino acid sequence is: CASSPNRGSPYEQYF. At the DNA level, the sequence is TGTGCCAGCAGCCCTAACAGGGGGTCCCCCTACGAGCAGTACTTC.